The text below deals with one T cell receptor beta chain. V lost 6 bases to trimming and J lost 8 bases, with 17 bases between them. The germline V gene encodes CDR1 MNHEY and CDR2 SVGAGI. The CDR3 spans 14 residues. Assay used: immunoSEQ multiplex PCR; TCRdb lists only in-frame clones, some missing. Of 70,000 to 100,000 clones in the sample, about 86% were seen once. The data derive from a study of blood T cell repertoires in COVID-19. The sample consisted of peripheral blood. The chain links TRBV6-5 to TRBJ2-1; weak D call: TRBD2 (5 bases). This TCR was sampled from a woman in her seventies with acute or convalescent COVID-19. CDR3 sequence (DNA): TGTGCCAGCAGCGCTATGGCGGGTTTCGATGAGCAGTTCTTC. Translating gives CASSAMAGFDEQFF.